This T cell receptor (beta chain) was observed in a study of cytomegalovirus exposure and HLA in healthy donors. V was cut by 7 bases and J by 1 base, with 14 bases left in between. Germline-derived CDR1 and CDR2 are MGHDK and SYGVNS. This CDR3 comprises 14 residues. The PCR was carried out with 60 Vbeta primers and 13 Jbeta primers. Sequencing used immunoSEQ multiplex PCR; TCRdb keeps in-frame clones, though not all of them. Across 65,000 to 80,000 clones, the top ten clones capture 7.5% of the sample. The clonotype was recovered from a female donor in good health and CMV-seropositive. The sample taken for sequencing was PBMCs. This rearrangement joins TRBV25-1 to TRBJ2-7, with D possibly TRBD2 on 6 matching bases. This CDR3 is CASMGSGFSYEQYF. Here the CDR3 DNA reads TGTGCCAGCATGGGTAGCGGCTTTTCCTACGAGCAGTACTTC.